This TCR beta chain was observed in a study of identical twins. The V and J ends lost 5 bases and 1 base, in that order; junction bases with no gene match: 9. CDR1 is SGHKS, CDR2 YYEKEE, per germline (reference sequence). The CDR3 has 16 residues. TCRdb reprocessed the 5' RACE reads via MiXCR and lists one record per CDR3 protein. Of about 700,000 distinct CDR3 sequences listed, 8.6% are singletons. To note about this clonotype: The antigen is undetermined.

Findings of the study overall: Abundant beta clonotypes from cord blood bore fewer insertions; memory repertoires lacked this pattern. Models underpredicted monozygotic twin sharing of out-of-frame TCR alpha.

These data are also associated with another study on yellow fever vaccine responses in identical twins. This second report adds: Twins' vaccine T cell response reportedly gave the appearance of partial convergence and partial personalization.

The TCR was taken from a woman under 30 in good health. This chain links TRBV5-5 with TRBJ2-3; 8 bases line up with TRBD1. The sequencing input was PBMCs. The CDR3 bases are TGTGCCAGCAGATCACAGGGGGTAGGTGGCACAGATACGCAGTATTTT. Its protein product is CASRSQGVGGTDTQYF.